A few counts support the clone carrying this T cell receptor (beta chain). Using genomic DNA as the template, TCR beta VDJ and CDR3 profiling was carried out. Using its own MiXCR run on the reads, TCRdb lists one record per CDR3 protein. The sample includes under 200,000 distinct CDR3 sequences, about two thirds of them seen just once. This sample is drawn from a study of CD8+CD57+ T cells in acquired aplastic anemia. On the study more broadly: The mean DNA yield obtained from sorted CD4+ and CD8+ cells came to roughly 3.4 ug.

With 4 bases removed from V and 8 bases from J, the gap between germline ends came to 5 bases. The CDR3 sequence is 9 residues long. Per the germline V gene, CDR1 is SQVTM and CDR2 is ANQGSEA. Patients picked for sequencing had shown CD8+CD57+ cell expansion detected by flow cytometry. Sequencing was done on a sample of sorted CD4+, CD8+, or CD8+CD57+ T cells (not recorded which) from PBMCs. The J gene is TRBJ1-2, the V gene TRBV29-1; TRBD1 is a possible D gene (5 bases). This sequence was found in a human donor with aplastic anemia. This CDR3 reads CSVGQGYTF. In nucleotides, the CDR3 is TGCAGCGTTGGACAGGGCTACACCTTC.